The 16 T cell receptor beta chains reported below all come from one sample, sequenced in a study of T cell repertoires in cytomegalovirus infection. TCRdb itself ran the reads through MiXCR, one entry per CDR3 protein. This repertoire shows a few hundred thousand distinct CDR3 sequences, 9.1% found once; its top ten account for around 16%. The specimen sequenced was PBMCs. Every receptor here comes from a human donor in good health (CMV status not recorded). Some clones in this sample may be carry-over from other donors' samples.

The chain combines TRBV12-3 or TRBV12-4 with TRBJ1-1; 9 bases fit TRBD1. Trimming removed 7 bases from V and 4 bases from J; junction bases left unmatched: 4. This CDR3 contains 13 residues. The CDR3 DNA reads TGTGCCAGCAATCACAGGGGGCTCACTGAAGCTTTCTTT. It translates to CASNHRGLTEAFF.

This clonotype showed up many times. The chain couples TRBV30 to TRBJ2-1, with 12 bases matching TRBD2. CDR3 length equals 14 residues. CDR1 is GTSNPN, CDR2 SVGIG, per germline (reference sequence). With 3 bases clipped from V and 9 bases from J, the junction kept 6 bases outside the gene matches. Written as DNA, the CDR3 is TGTGCCTGGAGGACTAGCGGGAGAAGGATTGAGCAGTTCTTC. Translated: CAWRTSGRRIEQFF.

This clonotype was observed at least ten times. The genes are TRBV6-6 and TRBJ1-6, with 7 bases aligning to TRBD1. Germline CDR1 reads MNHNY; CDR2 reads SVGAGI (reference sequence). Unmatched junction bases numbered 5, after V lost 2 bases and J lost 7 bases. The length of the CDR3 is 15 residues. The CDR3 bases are TGTGCCAGCAGTTACACCTCGGGACAGAATTCACCCCTCCACTTT. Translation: CASSYTSGQNSPLHF.

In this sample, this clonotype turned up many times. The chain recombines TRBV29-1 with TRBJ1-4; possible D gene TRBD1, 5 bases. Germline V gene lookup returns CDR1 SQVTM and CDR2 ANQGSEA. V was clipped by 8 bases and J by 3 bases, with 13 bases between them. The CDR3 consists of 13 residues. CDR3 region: CSILGPPNEKLFF. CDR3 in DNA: TGCAGCATACTGGGACCGCCTAATGAAAAACTGTTTTTT.

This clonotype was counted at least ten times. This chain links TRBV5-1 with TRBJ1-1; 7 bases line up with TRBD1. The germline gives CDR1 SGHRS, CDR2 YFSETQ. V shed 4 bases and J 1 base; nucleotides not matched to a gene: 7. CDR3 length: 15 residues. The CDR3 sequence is CASSRQGGENTEAFF. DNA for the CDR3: TGCGCCAGCAGCCGACAGGGCGGCGAGAACACTGAAGCTTTCTTT.

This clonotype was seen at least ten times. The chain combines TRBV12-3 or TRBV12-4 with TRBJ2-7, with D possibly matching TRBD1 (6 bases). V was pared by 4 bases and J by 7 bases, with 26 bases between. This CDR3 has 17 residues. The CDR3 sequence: CASSSSLGAGVSGEQYF. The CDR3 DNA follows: TGTGCCAGCAGTTCCTCCCTGGGGGCAGGGGTTTCGGGGGAGCAGTACTTC.

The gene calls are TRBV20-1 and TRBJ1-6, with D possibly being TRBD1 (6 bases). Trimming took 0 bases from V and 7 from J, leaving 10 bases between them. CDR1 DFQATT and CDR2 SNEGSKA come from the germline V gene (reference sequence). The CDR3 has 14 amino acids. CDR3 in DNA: TGCAGTGCTAGAGATCGGGGGGCGAATTCACCCCTCCACTTT. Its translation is CSARDRGANSPLHF.

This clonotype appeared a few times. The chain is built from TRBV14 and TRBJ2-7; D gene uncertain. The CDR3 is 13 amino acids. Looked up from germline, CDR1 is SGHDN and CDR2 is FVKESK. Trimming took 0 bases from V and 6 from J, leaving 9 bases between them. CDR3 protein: CASSQDGVGEQYF. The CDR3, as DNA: TGTGCCAGCAGCCAAGATGGGGTCGGCGAGCAGTACTTC.

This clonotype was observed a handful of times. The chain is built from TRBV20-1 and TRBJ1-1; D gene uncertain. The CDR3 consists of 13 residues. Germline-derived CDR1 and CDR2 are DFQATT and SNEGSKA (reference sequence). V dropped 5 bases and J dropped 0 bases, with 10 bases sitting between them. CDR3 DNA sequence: TGCAGTGCTCCCACAGTAATGAACACTGAAGCTTTCTTT. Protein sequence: CSAPTVMNTEAFF.

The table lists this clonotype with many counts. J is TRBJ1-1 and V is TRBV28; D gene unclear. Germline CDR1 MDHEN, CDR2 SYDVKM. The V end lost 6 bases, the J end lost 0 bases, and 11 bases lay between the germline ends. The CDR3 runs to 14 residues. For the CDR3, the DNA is TGTGCCAGCAGCCGGGGAGGGATGAACACTGAAGCTTTCTTT. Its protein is CASSRGGMNTEAFF.

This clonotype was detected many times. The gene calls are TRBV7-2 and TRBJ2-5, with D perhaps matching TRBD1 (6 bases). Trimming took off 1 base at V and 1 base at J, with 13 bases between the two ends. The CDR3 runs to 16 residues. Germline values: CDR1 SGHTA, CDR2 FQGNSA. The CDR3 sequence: CASSLVGPGVQETQYF. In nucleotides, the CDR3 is TGTGCCAGCAGCTTAGTCGGGCCAGGGGTCCAAGAGACCCAGTACTTC. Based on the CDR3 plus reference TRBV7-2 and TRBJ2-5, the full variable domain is GAGVSQSPSNKVTEKGKDVELRCDPISGHTALYWYRQSLGQGLEFLIYFQGNSAPDKSGLPSDRFSAERTGGSVSTLTIQRTQQEDSAVYLCASSLVGPGVQETQYFGPGTRLLVL.

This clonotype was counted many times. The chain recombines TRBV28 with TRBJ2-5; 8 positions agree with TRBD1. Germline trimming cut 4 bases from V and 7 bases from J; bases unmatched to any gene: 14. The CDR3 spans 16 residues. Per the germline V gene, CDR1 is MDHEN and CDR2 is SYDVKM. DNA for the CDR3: TGTGCCAGCAGTTCCCAATACTTGACAGGGGCGAGGACCCAGTACTTC. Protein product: CASSSQYLTGARTQYF.

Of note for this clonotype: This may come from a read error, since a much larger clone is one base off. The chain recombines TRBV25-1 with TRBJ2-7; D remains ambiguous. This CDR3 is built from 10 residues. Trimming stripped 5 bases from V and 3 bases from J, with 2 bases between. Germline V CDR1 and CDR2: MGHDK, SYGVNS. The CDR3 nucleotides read TGTGCCAGCAGTCACTACGAGCAGTACTTC. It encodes CASSHYEQYF.

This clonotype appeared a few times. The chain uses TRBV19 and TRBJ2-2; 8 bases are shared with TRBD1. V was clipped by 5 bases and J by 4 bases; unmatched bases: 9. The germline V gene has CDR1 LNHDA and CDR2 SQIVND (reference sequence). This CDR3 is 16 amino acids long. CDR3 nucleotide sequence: TGTGCCAGTAGTTCTCGGACAGGGAGTTCCACCGGGGAGCTGTTTTTT. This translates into CASSSRTGSSTGELFF.

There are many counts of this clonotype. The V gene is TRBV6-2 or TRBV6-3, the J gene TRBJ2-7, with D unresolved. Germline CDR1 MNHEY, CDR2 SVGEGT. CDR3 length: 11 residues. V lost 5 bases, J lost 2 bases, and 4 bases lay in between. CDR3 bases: TGTGCCAGCAGTGACACCTACGAGCAGTACTTC. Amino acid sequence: CASSDTYEQYF.

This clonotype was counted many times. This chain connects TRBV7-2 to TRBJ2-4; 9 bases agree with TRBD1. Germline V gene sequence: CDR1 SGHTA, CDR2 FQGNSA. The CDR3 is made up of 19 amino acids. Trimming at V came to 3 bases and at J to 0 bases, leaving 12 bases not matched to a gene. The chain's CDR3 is CASSFPKTGGSLAKNIQYF. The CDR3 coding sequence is TGTGCCAGCAGCTTTCCGAAGACAGGGGGGAGCCTAGCCAAAAACATTCAGTACTTC.